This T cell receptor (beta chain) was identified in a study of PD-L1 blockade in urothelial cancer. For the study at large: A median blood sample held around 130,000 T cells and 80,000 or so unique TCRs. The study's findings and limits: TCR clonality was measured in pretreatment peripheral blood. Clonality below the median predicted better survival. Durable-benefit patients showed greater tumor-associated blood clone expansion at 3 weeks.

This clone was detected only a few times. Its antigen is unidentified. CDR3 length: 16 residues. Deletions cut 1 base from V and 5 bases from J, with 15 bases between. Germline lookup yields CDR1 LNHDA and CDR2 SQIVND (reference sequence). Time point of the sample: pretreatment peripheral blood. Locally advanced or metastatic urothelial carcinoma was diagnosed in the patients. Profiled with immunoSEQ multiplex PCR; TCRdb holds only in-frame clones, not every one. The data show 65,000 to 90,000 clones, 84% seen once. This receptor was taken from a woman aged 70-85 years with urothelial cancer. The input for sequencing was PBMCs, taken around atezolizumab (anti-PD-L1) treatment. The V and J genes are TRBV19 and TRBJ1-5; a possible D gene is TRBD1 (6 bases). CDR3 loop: CASSIAPMAGDQPQHF. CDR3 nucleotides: TGTGCCAGTAGTATAGCCCCAATGGCAGGGGATCAGCCCCAGCATTTT. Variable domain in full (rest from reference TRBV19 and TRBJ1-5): DGGITQSPKYLFRKEGQNVTLSCEQNLNHDAMYWYRQDPGQGLRLIYYSQIVNDFQKGDIAEGYSVSREKKESFPLTVTSAQKNPTAFYLCASSIAPMAGDQPQHFGDGTRLSIL.